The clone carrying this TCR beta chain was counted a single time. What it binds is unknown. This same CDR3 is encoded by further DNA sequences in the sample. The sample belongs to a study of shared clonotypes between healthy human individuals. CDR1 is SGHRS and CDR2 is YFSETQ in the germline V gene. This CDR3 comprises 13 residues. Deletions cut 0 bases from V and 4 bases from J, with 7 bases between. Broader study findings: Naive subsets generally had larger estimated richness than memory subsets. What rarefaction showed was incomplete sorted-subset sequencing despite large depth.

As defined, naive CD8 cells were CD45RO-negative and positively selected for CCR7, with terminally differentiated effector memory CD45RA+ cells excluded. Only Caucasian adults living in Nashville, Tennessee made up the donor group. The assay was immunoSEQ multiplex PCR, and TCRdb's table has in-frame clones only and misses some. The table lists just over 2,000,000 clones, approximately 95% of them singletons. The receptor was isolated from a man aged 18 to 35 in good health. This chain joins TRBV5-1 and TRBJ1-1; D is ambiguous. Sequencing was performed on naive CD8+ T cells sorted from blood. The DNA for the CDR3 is TGCGCCAGCAGCTTGGCCGGGAGCACTGAAGCTTTCTTT. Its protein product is CASSLAGSTEAFF.